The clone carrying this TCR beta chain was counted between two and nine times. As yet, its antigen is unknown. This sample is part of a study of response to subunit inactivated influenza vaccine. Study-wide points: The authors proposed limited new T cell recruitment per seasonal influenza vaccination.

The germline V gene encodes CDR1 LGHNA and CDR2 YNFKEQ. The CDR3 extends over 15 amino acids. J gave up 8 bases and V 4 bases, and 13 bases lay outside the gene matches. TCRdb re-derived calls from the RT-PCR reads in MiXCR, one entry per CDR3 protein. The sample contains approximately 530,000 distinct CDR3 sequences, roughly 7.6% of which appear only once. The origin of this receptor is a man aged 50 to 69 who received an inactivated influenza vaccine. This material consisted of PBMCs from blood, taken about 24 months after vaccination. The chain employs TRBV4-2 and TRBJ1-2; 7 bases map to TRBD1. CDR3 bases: TGTGCCAGCAGCCCTAACCGGGAGGGGGCGCGGGGCTACACCTTC. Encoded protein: CASSPNREGARGYTF.